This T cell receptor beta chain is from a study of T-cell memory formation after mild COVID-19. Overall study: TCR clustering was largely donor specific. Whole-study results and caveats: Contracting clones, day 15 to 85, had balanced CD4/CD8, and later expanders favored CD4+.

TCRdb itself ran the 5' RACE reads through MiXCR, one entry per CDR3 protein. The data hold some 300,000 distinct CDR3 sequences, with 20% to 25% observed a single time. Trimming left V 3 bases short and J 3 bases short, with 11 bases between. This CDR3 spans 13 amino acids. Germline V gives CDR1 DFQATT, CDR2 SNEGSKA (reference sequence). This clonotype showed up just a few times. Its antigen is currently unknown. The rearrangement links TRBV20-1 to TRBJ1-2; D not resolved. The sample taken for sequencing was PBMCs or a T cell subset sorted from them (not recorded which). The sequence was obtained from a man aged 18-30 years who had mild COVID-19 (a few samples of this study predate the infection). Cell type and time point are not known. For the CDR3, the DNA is TGCAGTGCTAGCGATGGGCACTACTATGGCTACACCTTC. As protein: CSASDGHYYGYTF.